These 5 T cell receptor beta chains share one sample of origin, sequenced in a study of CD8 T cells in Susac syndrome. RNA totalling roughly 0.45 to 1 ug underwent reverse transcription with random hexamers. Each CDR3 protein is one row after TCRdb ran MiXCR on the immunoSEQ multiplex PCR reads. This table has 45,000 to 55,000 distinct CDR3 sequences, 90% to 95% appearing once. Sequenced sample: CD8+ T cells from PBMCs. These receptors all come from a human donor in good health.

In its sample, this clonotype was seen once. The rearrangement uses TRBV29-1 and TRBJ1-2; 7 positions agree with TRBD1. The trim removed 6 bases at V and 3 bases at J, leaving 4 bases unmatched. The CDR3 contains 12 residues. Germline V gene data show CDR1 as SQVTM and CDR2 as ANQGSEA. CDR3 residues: CSVLGGHYGYTF. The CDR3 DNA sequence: TGCAGCGTCCTAGGGGGCCACTATGGCTACACCTTC.

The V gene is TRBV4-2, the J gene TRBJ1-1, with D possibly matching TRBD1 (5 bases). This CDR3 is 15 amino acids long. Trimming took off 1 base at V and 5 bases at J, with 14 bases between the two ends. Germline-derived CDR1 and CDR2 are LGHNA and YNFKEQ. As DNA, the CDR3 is TGTGCCAGCAGCCAAGGCTTCGCGGGGGAAACTGAAGCTTTCTTT. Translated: CASSQGFAGETEAFF.

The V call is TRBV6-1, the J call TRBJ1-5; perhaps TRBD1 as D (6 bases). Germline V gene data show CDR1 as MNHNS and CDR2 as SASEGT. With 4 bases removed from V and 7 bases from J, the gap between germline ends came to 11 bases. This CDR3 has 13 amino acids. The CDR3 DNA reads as TGTGCCAGCAGTGGGGGGCTTTGGCAGCCCCAGCATTTT. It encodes CASSGGLWQPQHF.

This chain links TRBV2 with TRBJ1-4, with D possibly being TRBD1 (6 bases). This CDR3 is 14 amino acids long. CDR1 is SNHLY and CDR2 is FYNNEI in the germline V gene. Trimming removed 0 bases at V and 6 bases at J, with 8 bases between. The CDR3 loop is CASSEADSDEKLFF. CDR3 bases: TGTGCCAGCAGTGAAGCGGACAGCGATGAAAAACTGTTTTTT.

The CDR3 DNA reads as TGTGCCAGCAGCTTGGACTTCTCCTACAATGAGCAGTTCTTC. This codes for CASSLDFSYNEQFF. The V call is TRBV5-4, the J call TRBJ2-1; D gene uncertain. The V gene lost 0 bases and the J gene lost 0 bases, with 4 bases spanning the gap. This CDR3 comprises 14 residues. Germline V lookup: CDR1 SGHNT, CDR2 YYREEE (reference sequence).